Presented here are 29 T cell receptor beta chains from one specimen sequenced in a study of blood T cell repertoires in COVID-19. Assay used: immunoSEQ multiplex PCR; TCRdb lists only in-frame clones, some missing. The table lists 150,000 to 250,000 clones, roughly 82% of them singletons, with about 10% in the top ten. Sequencing used PBMCs or T cells enriched from blood (not recorded which). The source is a man in his forties who had recovered from COVID-19.

The chain recombines TRBV7-9 with TRBJ1-5, with TRBD1 matching 10 bases. Per germline, CDR1 SEHNR and CDR2 FQNEAQ (reference sequence). This CDR3 has 18 amino acids. J gave up 2 bases and V 5 bases, and 12 bases lay outside the gene matches. DNA for the CDR3: TGTGCCAGCAGCAGGACCGGGACAGGGGATAGGGGCAATCAGCCCCAGCATTTT. Encoded protein: CASSRTGTGDRGNQPQHF.

The CDR3 nucleotides read TGTGCCAGCAACCTGAACGGGGGCTCTGGAAACACCATATATTTT. Its translation is CASNLNGGSGNTIYF. The chain carries TRBV7-9 and TRBJ1-3, with D possibly TRBD1 on 5 matching bases. CDR3 length: 15 amino acids. V lost 7 bases to trimming and J lost 0 bases, with 13 bases between them. The V gene's germline CDR1 is SEHNR and CDR2 FQNEAQ (reference sequence).

V usage is TRBV2 and J usage is TRBJ2-2; 7 bases fit TRBD2. The V and J ends lost 2 bases and 5 bases, in that order; junction bases with no gene match: 8. Germline V gives CDR1 SNHLY, CDR2 FYNNEI. This CDR3 has 16 amino acids. The CDR3 sequence: CASSERLAATTGELFF. The CDR3 bases are TGTGCCAGCAGTGAACGGCTAGCGGCTACTACCGGGGAGCTGTTTTTT.

The CDR3 nucleotides read TGTGCCAGCAGCGGATGGGGACTGTATAATTCACCCCTCCACTTT. Encoded protein: CASSGWGLYNSPLHF. This chain connects TRBV2 to TRBJ1-6; TRBD1 might be the D (5 bases). The CDR3 length is 15 residues. V lost 6 bases and J lost 4, with 13 bases in between. In germline, CDR1 is SNHLY, CDR2 FYNNEI.

This clone was observed once. This sequence joins TRBV2 and TRBJ1-4; 10 bases fit TRBD1. The CDR3 is 14 amino acids. The germline CDR1 and CDR2 sequences are SNHLY and FYNNEI. Unmatched junction bases numbered 5, after V lost 6 bases and J lost 7 bases. The CDR3 region is CASSFDRGPEKLFF. Here the CDR3 DNA reads TGTGCCAGCAGCTTTGACAGGGGGCCTGAAAAACTGTTTTTT.

The V and J genes are TRBV7-2 and TRBJ1-2, with D tentatively TRBD1 (5 bases). V was pared by 3 bases and J by 3 bases, with 11 bases between. In germline, CDR1 is SGHTA, CDR2 FQGNSA. The CDR3 spans 14 residues. This CDR3 is CASSFSSGDYGYTF. Here the CDR3 DNA reads TGTGCCAGCAGCTTCAGCTCGGGGGACTATGGCTACACCTTC.

Concerning this clone: The junction departs from germline at one end; a sequencing error may be responsible. The rearrangement links TRBV4-1 to TRBJ2-7, with TRBD2 matching 11 bases. The CDR3 extends over 16 amino acids. Germline V gene data show CDR1 as MGHRA and CDR2 as YSYEKL. CDR3 DNA: TGCACCAGCAGCCAAAGCCTAGCGGGAGGATTCTACGAGCAGTACTTC. It translates to CTSSQSLAGGFYEQYF.

The chain carries TRBV7-8 and TRBJ2-3; 7 bases align to TRBD2. V dropped 1 base and J dropped 3; count of bases not matched to a gene: 10. Germline CDR1 SGHVS, CDR2 FQNEAQ. CDR3 length: 17 amino acids. CDR3 nucleotide sequence: TGTGCCAGCAGCTTAGGGGGGAGGGCGAGTGGGACAGATACGCAGTATTTT. This gives the protein CASSLGGRASGTDTQYF.

The rearrangement links TRBV7-2 to TRBJ2-3; unclear D gene. Trimming left V 2 bases short and J 2 bases short, with 8 bases between. CDR3 length: 14 residues. Germline values: CDR1 SGHTA, CDR2 FQGNSA. The CDR3 reads CASSLMADTDTQYF. CDR3 nucleotide sequence: TGTGCCAGCAGCTTAATGGCAGACACAGATACGCAGTATTTT.

V usage is TRBV10-3 and J usage is TRBJ2-2; 11 bases match TRBD1. Germline values: CDR1 ENHRY, CDR2 SYGVKD. Trimming at V came to 6 bases and at J to 0 bases, leaving 9 bases not matched to a gene. The CDR3 runs to 18 residues. The CDR3 DNA reads as TGTGCCATCAGGAGGGGGGACAGGGGGTCTTCGAACACCGGGGAGCTGTTTTTT. It encodes CAIRRGDRGSSNTGELFF.

The chain couples TRBV15 to TRBJ2-5, with 9 bases identical to TRBD2. Trimming at V came to 1 base and at J to 3 bases, leaving 0 bases not matched to a gene. The germline V gene encodes CDR1 LNHNV and CDR2 YYDKDF (reference sequence). There are 14 residues in the CDR3. The DNA of the CDR3 is TGTGCCACCAGCAGAGGACTAGCGGAAGAGACCCAGTACTTC. Translating it yields CATSRGLAEETQYF.

This clone has just one count. The genes are TRBV6-5 and TRBJ2-7; 10 bases line up with TRBD1. Germline CDR1 reads MNHEY; CDR2 reads SVGAGI. V lost 4 bases and J lost 7; bases outside the gene matches: 7. The CDR3 contains 14 residues. The CDR3 nucleotides are TGTGCCAGCAGTTTGCGACAGGGGGCGAGGGAGCAGTACTTC. Amino acids: CASSLRQGAREQYF.

This clone was recorded a few times. This chain connects TRBV12-3 or TRBV12-4 to TRBJ2-7; 7 nucleotides line up with TRBD1. The CDR3 covers 13 residues. The ends lost 6 bases at V and 6 bases at J; junction bases unmatched: 8. This chain's CDR3 is CASSIRQGSEQYV. DNA for the CDR3: TGTGCCAGCAGCATACGACAGGGAAGCGAGCAGTACGTC.

J is TRBJ2-1 and V is TRBV9, with 15 nucleotides matching TRBD2. CDR3 length: 18 amino acids. Germline loops: CDR1 SGDLS, CDR2 YYNGEE. Trimming took 3 bases from V and 3 from J; bases not matched to a gene: 7. This CDR3 reads CASSGRTSGRANYNEQFF. DNA of the CDR3: TGTGCCAGCAGCGGACGGACTAGCGGGAGGGCCAACTACAATGAGCAGTTCTTC.

The CDR3 nucleotides read TGTGCCAGCAGCCTAGACAGGGCCGGGGGGACTGAAGCTTTCTTT. Translation: CASSLDRAGGTEAFF. The chain uses TRBV4-2 and TRBJ1-1, with TRBD1 matching 7 bases. The CDR3 has 15 residues. Germline CDR1 LGHNA, CDR2 YNFKEQ. V dropped 4 bases and J dropped 5; count of bases not matched to a gene: 10.

This clone was recorded once. The V gene is TRBV19, the J gene TRBJ2-1, with D tentatively TRBD2 (5 bases). Deletions cut 10 bases from V and 7 bases from J, with 14 bases between. The CDR3 consists of 12 residues. Germline loops: CDR1 LNHDA, CDR2 SQIVND (reference sequence). The CDR3 nucleotides read TGTGCCACATCTCCTCCGGGAAATGAGCAGTTCTTC. Its protein product is CATSPPGNEQFF.

The CDR3 loop reads CASSYAAGEGTDTQYF. The CDR3 nucleotides are TGTGCCAGCAGTTATGCGGCGGGAGAAGGCACAGATACGCAGTATTTT. This chain joins TRBV6-2 or TRBV6-3 and TRBJ2-3, with 7 bases matching TRBD2. The CDR3 has 16 residues. Germline V lookup: CDR1 MNHEY, CDR2 SVGEGT. V was pared by 3 bases and J by 1 base, with 7 bases of the junction left unmatched.

The V and J genes are TRBV19 and TRBJ2-2; D is possibly TRBD2 (6 bases). CDR1 and CDR2 (germline): LNHDA, SQIVND (reference sequence). The ends were cut back, 5 bases at V and 0 bases at J, with 7 bases in the middle. The CDR3 extends over 14 amino acids. CDR3 DNA: TGTGCCAGTAGTTGGGGGGCGAACACCGGGGAGCTGTTTTTT. Its protein product is CASSWGANTGELFF.

This rearrangement joins TRBV7-9 to TRBJ1-4; D not resolved. V lost 1 base, J lost 6 bases, and 6 bases lay in between. The CDR3 length is 13 residues. The germline V gene encodes CDR1 SEHNR and CDR2 FQNEAQ (reference sequence). For the CDR3, the DNA is TGTGCCAGCAGCTTAGATCCGGATGAAAAACTGTTTTTT. Its protein product is CASSLDPDEKLFF.

The V call is TRBV7-2, the J call TRBJ2-1; the D gene is possibly TRBD1 (5 bases). The CDR3 has 15 residues. V lost 1 base, J lost 5 bases, and 12 bases lay in between. The germline CDR1 and CDR2 sequences are SGHTA and FQGNSA. The CDR3 sequence: CASSLGGHSNNEQFF. The CDR3 DNA reads as TGTGCCAGCAGCTTAGGAGGACACTCGAACAATGAGCAGTTCTTC.

The chain is built from TRBV7-3 and TRBJ2-1; D possibly corresponds to TRBD2 (7 bases). The CDR3 length is 15 residues. V was pared by 1 base and J by 7 bases, with 14 bases between. CDR1 and CDR2 (germline): SGHTA, FQGTGA. The CDR3 reads CASSLKGGLSNEQFF. The CDR3 DNA is TGTGCCAGCAGCTTAAAGGGGGGGCTCTCGAATGAGCAGTTCTTC.

The chain employs TRBV5-5 and TRBJ1-4, with a possible D match to TRBD1 (5 bases). This CDR3 is 17 amino acids long. Trimming took off 0 bases at V and 4 bases at J, with 16 bases between the two ends. Germline CDR1 SGHKS, CDR2 YYEKEE (reference sequence). The CDR3 DNA reads TGTGCCAGCAGCTTGGGGGTAGGGCCAGGGCTTAATGAAAAACTGTTTTTT. Protein product: CASSLGVGPGLNEKLFF. The variable domain in full, with the rest retrieved from reference TRBV5-5 and TRBJ1-4, is DAGVTQSPTHLIKTRGQQVTLRCSPISGHKSVSWYQQVLGQGPQFIFQYYEKEERGRGNFPDRFSARQFPNYSSELNVNALLLGDSALYLCASSLGVGPGLNEKLFFGSGTQLSVL.

In its sample, this clone was seen once. This rearrangement joins TRBV18 to TRBJ2-7, with D possibly matching TRBD2 (6 bases). Germline CDR1 is KGHSH and CDR2 is LQKENI. The V gene lost 3 bases and the J gene lost 3 bases, with 15 bases spanning the gap. The CDR3 spans 15 residues. CDR3 in amino acids: CASSPVGGENYEQYF. The CDR3 DNA reads TGTGCCAGCTCACCGGTTGGCGGGGAGAACTACGAGCAGTACTTC.

The chain couples TRBV7-9 to TRBJ2-1; TRBD2 matches at 8 bases. The CDR3 contains 17 residues. Unmatched junction bases numbered 9, after V lost 5 bases and J lost 0 bases. CDR1 SEHNR and CDR2 FQNEAQ come from the germline V gene (reference sequence). CDR3 coding DNA: TGTGCCAGCAGCCGCAGAGGGCGGGAGGTCTCCTACAATGAGCAGTTCTTC. Translating it yields CASSRRGREVSYNEQFF.

The chain couples TRBV2 to TRBJ1-3, with D tentatively TRBD1 (6 bases). This CDR3 has 17 amino acids. V dropped 5 bases and J dropped 0 bases, with 17 bases sitting between them. Germline assignment: CDR1 SNHLY and CDR2 FYNNEI. In DNA form, the CDR3 reads TGTGCCAGCAGTCCACAGGGCCCACTAAACTCTGGAAACACCATATATTTT. Protein: CASSPQGPLNSGNTIYF.

The chain employs TRBV27 and TRBJ2-3; tentatively, D is TRBD1 (5 bases). Germline lookup yields CDR1 MNHEY and CDR2 SMNVEV (reference sequence). The CDR3 runs 16 residues. The germline V and J ends were trimmed by 6 bases and 4 bases, with 20 bases remaining between them. The chain's CDR3 is CASSPQGYYSSDTQYF. The CDR3 DNA follows: TGTGCCAGCAGCCCCCAGGGATATTATTCATCAGATACGCAGTATTTT.

The genes are TRBV7-8 and TRBJ1-4; D is ambiguous. This CDR3 contains 15 residues. Trimming left V 5 bases short and J 0 bases short, with 10 bases between. Germline V gene lookup returns CDR1 SGHVS and CDR2 FQNEAQ. The CDR3 region is CASSPGFTTNEKLFF. The CDR3 nucleotides read TGTGCCAGCAGCCCGGGTTTCACAACTAATGAAAAACTGTTTTTT.

This rearrangement joins TRBV9 to TRBJ1-6, with 7 bases lining up with TRBD1. The length of the CDR3 is 16 residues. After removal of 0 bases from V and 9 bases from J, the junction contained 9 bases not matched to a gene. CDR1 and CDR2 from the germline V gene are SGDLS and YYNGEE. The DNA for the CDR3 is TGTGCCAGCAGCGTAGATCCGGACAGGCAGGGTTCACCCCTCCACTTT. Residues: CASSVDPDRQGSPLHF.

In DNA, the CDR3 is TGTGCCAGCAGTGAAGCGGGGACAGGGGGGGGTCAGCCCCAGCATTTT. Translating it yields CASSEAGTGGGQPQHF. The rearrangement uses TRBV6-1 and TRBJ1-5, with 11 bases fitting TRBD1. The CDR3 runs 16 residues. CDR1 is MNHNS, CDR2 SASEGT, per germline. V was clipped by 0 bases and J by 6 bases; unmatched bases: 4.